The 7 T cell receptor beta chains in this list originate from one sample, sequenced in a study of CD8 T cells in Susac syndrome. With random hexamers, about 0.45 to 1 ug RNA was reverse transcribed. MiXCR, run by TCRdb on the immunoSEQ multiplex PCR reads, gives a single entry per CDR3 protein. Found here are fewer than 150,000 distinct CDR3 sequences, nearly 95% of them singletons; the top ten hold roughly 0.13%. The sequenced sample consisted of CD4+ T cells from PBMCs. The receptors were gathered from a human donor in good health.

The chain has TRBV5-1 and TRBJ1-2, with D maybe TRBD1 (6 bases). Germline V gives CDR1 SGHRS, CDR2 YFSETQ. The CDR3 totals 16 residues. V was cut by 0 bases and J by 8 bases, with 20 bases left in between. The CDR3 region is CASSLAERSGGNGYTF. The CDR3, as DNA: TGCGCCAGCAGCTTGGCCGAGAGGTCGGGGGGCAACGGCTACACCTTC.

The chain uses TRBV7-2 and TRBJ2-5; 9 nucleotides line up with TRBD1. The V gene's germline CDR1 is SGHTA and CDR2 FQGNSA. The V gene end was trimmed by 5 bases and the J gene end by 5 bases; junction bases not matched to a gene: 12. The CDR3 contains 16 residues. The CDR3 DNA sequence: TGTGCCAGCAGCGTCAGCCGGGGACAGGGTAGGGAGACCCAGTACTTC. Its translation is CASSVSRGQGRETQYF.

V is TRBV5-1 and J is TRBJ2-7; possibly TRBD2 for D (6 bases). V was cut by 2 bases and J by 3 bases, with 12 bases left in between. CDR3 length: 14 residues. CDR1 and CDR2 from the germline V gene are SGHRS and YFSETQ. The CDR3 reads CASSFLGGNYEQYF. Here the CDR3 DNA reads TGCGCCAGCAGCTTTCTCGGGGGAAACTACGAGCAGTACTTC.

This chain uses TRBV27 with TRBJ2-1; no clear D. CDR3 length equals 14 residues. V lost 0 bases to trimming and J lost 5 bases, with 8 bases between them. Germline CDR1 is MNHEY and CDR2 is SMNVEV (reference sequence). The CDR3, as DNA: TGTGCCAGCAGTTTATCGGCCTACCACAATGAGCAGTTCTTC. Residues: CASSLSAYHNEQFF.

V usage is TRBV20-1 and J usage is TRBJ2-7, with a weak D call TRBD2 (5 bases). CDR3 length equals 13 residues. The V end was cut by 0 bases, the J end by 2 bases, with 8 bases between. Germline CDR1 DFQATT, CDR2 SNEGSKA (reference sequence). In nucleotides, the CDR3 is TGCAGTGCTAGAGATCCCGGGGCCTACGAGCAGTACTTC. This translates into CSARDPGAYEQYF.

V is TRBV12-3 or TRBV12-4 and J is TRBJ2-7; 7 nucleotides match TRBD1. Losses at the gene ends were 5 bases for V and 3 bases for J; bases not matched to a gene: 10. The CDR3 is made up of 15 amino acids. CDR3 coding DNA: TGTGCCAGCAGTCCCAGGACAGGTGGGGTCTACGAGCAGTACTTC. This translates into CASSPRTGGVYEQYF.

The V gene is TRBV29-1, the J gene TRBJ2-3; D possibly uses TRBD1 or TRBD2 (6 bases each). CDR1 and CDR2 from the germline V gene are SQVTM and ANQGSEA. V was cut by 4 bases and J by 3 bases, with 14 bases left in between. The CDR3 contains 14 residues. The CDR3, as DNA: TGCAGCGTTGTCCGGGGGCCTAGGACAGATACGCAGTATTTT. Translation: CSVVRGPRTDTQYF.